The T cell receptor beta chain described here comes from a study of blood T cell repertoires in COVID-19. TCRdb's copy holds only in-frame clones and misses some; the assay was immunoSEQ multiplex PCR. The sample lists around 210,000 clones, roughly four fifths occurring once. The CDR3 sequence is 14 residues long. The ends were cut back, 3 bases at V and 0 bases at J, with 9 bases in the middle. Germline-derived CDR1 and CDR2 are SGHRS and YFSETQ. Seattle enrolled patients during active infection and tracked them longitudinally. The sequence was collected from an elderly woman with COVID-19, enrolled during active disease. V and J are TRBV5-1 and TRBJ1-2, with D tentatively TRBD1 (6 bases). Material: peripheral blood. Written as DNA, the CDR3 is TGCGCCAGCAGCTCACAGGGATCTAACTATGGCTACACCTTC. Translation gives CASSSQGSNYGYTF. Together with reference TRBV5-1 and TRBJ1-2, the CDR3 gives the full variable domain: KAGVTQTPRYLIKTRGQQVTLSCSPISGHRSVSWYQQTPGQGLQFLFEYFSETQRNKGNFPGRFSGRQFSNSRSEMNVSTLELGDSALYLCASSSQGSNYGYTFGSGTRLTVV.